This entry describes one T cell receptor (beta chain). Its antigen is as yet unknown. This sample was taken from a study of T cells in localized non-small cell lung cancer. Repertoires were generated with immunoSEQ multiplex PCR, while TCRdb's copy carries only in-frame clones and drops some. The repertoire includes around 30,000 clones, around four fifths of them detected once, and roughly 33% sits in the top ten. Study results and caveats: Without multi-region sequencing, intratumor heterogeneity could not be excluded. Paired adjacent lung recovered a median around 62 of the top 100 tumor clones. Longer overall survival accompanied higher blood T cell density. T cell clonality was highest in uninvolved adjacent lung, above tumor.

V gave up 0 bases and J gave up 4 bases, with 18 bases separating them. There are 17 residues in the CDR3. CDR1 and CDR2 (germline): SGHAT, FQNNGV. This receptor was obtained from an older male donor with stage II squamous cell lung carcinoma. The chain combines TRBV11-2 with TRBJ2-5; D might be TRBD2 (5 bases). Specimen: peripheral blood, collected before any cancer treatment. The CDR3 nucleotides are TGTGCCAGCAGCTTAGAAGGACCGGGGTGGGTAATAGAGACCCAGTACTTC. Translation gives CASSLEGPGWVIETQYF.